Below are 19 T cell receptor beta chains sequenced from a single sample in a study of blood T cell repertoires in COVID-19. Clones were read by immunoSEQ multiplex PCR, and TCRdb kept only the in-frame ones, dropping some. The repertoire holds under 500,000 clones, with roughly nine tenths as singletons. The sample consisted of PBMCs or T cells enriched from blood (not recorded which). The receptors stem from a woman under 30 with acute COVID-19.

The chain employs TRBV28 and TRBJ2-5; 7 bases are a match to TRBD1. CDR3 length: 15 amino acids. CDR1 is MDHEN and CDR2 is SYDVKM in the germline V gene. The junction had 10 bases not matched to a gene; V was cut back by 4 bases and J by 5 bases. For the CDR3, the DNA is TGTGCCAGCAGTTCGTACACAGGGGTAATGGAGACCCAGTACTTC. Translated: CASSSYTGVMETQYF.

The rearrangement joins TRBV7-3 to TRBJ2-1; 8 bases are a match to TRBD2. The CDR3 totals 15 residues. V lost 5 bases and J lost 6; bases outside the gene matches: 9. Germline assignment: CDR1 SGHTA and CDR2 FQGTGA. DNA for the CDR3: TGTGCCAGCAGCCCCATAGACGGGGGGGTCAATGAGCAGTTCTTC. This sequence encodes CASSPIDGGVNEQFF.

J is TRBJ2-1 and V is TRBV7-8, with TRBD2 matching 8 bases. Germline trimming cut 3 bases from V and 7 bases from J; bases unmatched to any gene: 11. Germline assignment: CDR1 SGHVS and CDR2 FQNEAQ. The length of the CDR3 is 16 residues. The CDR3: CASSFSGVGVRNEQFF. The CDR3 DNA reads TGTGCCAGCAGCTTTAGCGGGGTAGGAGTTCGGAATGAGCAGTTCTTC.

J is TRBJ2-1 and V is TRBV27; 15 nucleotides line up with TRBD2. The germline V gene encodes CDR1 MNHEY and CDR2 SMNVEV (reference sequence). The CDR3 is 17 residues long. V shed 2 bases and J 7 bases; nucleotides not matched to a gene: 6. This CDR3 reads CASSLEAGTSGRNEQFF. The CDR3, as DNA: TGTGCCAGCAGTTTAGAGGCCGGGACTAGCGGGAGGAATGAGCAGTTCTTC.

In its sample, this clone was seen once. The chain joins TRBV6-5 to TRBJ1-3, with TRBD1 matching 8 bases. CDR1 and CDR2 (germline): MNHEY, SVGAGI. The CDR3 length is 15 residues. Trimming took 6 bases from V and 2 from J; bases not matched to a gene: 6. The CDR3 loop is CASRRQGITGNTIYF. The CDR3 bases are TGTGCCAGCAGAAGACAGGGGATTACTGGAAACACCATATATTTT.

The CDR3 DNA sequence: TGTGCCAGTAGTAAAGACAGATCCAAAATCTATGGCTACACCTTC. This gives the protein CASSKDRSKIYGYTF. The rearrangement uses TRBV19 and TRBJ1-2; maybe TRBD1 (5 bases). V gave up 4 bases and J gave up 4 bases, with 16 bases separating them. This CDR3 comprises 15 residues. The germline CDR1 and CDR2 sequences are LNHDA and SQIVND (reference sequence).

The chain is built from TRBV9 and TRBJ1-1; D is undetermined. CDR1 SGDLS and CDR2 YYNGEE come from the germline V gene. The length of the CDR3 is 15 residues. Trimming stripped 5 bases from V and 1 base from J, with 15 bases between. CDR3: CASSSVLIPNTEAFF. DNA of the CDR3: TGTGCCAGCAGTTCCGTCCTAATACCGAACACTGAAGCTTTCTTT.

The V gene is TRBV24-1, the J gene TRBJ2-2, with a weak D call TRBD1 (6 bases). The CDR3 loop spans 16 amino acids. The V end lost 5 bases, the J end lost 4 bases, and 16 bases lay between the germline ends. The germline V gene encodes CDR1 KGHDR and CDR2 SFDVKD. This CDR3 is CATSGQGQTITGELFF. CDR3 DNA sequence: TGTGCCACCAGTGGACAAGGACAGACGATCACCGGGGAGCTGTTTTTT.

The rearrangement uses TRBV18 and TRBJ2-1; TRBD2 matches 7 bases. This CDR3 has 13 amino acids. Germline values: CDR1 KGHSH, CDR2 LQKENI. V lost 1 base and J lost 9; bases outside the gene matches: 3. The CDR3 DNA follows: TGTGCCAGCTCACCACAGACTAGCAGTGAGCAGTTCTTC. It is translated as CASSPQTSSEQFF.

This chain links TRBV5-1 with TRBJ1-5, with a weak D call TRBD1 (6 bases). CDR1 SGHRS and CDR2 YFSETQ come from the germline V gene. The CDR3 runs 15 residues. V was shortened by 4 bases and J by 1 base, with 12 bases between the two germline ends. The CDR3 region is CASSVGGVSNQPQHF. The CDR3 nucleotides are TGCGCCAGCAGCGTAGGGGGAGTGAGCAATCAGCCCCAGCATTTT.

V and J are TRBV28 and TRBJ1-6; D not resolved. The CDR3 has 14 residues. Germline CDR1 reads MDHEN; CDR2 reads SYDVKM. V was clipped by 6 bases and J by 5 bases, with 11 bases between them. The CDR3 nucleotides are TGTGCCAGCAGGTTGATAGCCAATAATTCACCCCTCCACTTT. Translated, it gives CASRLIANNSPLHF.

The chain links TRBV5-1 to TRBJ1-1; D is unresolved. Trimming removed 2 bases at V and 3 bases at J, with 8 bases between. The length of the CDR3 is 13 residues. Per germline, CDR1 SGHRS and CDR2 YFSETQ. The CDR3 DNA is TGCGCCAGCAGCTTAGGCGGGGACACTGAAGCTTTCTTT. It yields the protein CASSLGGDTEAFF.

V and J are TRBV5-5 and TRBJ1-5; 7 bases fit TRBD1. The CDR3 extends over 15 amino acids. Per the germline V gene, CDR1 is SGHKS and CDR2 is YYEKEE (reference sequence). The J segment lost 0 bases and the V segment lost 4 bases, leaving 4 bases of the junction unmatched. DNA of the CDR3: TGTGCCAGCAGCGGGACAGACTATAGCAATCAGCCCCAGCATTTT. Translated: CASSGTDYSNQPQHF.

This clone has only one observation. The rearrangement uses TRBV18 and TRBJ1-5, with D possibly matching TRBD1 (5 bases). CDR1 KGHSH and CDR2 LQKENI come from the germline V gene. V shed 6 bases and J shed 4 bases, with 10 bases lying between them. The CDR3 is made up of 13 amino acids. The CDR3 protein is CASSGGVNQPQHF. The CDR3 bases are TGTGCCAGCTCGGGGGGGGTGAATCAGCCCCAGCATTTT.

CDR3 region: CASSVAGTGYEQYF. Here the CDR3 DNA reads TGTGCCAGCAGCGTAGCGGGGACAGGGTACGAGCAGTACTTC. The chain combines TRBV9 with TRBJ2-7; the match to TRBD1 covers 9 bases. The V segment lost 0 bases and the J segment 4 bases; nucleotides outside the gene matches: 2. The germline V gene has CDR1 SGDLS and CDR2 YYNGEE. This CDR3 region has 14 residues.

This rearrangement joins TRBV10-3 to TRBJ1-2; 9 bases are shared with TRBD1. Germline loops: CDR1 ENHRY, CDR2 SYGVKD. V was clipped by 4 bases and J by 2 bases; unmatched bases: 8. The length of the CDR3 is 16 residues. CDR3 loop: CAISGSPGQGNYGYTF. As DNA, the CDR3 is TGTGCCATCAGTGGGTCCCCGGGACAGGGCAACTATGGCTACACCTTC.

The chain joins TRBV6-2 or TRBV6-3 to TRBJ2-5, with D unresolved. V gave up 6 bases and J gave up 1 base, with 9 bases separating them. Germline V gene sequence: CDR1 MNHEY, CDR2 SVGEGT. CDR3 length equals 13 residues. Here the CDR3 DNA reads TGTGCCAGCAGCAGCCAGGCCCAAGAGACCCAGTACTTC. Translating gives CASSSQAQETQYF.

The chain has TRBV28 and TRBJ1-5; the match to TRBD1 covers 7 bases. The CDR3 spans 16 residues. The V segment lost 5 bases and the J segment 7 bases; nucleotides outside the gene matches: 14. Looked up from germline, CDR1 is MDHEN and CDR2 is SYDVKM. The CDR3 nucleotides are TGTGCCAGCAGTCCCTCACACAGGGGTGGAGGGCAGCCCCAGCATTTT. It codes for CASSPSHRGGGQPQHF.

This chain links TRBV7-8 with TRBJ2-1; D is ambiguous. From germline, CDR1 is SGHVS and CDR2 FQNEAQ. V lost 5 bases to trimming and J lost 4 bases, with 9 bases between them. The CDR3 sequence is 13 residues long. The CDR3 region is CASSRTVYNEQFF. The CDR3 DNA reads TGTGCCAGCAGCCGTACTGTTTACAATGAGCAGTTCTTC.